This record looks at one TCR beta chain sequence and its context. Its matching antigen is unknown. The sample is drawn from a study of T cell responses to AZD1222 COVID-19 vaccine. General observations from the study: Dominant at 160-218 and 743-854, vaccine-associated CD4 TCRs also spanned spike. Most donors were white British and more were female, and clonal diversity was possibly underestimated. It was only five to seven AZD1222 recipients who were seropositive at baseline.

Clones were sequenced by immunoSEQ multiplex PCR, and TCRdb holds only the in-frame ones, with some missing. There are fewer than 130,000 clones in the sample; roughly 90% occur only once, and more than 1.5% lies in the top ten. The CDR3 is 14 residues long. CDR1 is GTSNPN and CDR2 is SVGIG in the germline V gene (reference sequence). Trimming removed 4 bases from V and 2 bases from J, with 14 bases in between. This receptor was taken from an adult in good health. The chain employs TRBV30 and TRBJ1-2, with a weak D call TRBD1 (5 bases). The sequencing used peripheral blood, collected on day 0 of AZD1222 vaccination. The CDR3 loop is CAWTGGTLNYGYTF. CDR3 bases: TGTGCCTGGACCGGCGGGACTCTCAACTATGGCTACACCTTC. The variable domain in full, completed from reference TRBV30 and TRBJ1-2, reads SQTIHQWPATLVQPVGSPLSLECTVEGTSNPNLYWYRQAAGRGLQLLFYSVGIGQISSEVPQNLSASRPQDRQFILSSKKLLLSDSGFYLCAWTGGTLNYGYTFGSGTRLTVV.